A selection of T cell receptor beta chains follows, all from one sample in a study of blood T cell repertoires in COVID-19. Assay used: immunoSEQ multiplex PCR; TCRdb lists only in-frame clones, some missing. This sample has a few hundred thousand clones; 70% to 90% occur once, and the top ten carry 1.2%. Sequencing used PBMCs or T cells enriched from blood (not recorded which). Source of these receptors: a woman younger than 35 who had recovered from COVID-19. Both conserved end residues are part of each CDR3. D genes are given only for firm matches. Where a row states a size, it is once, few, many or the class of an expanded clone; other rows omit it.

cdr3_aa cdr3_nt d_call j_call clone_size v_call
CASTRLDRDSDTQYF TGTGCCAGCACTCGACTGGACAGGGATTCGGATACGCAGTATTTT TRBD1 TRBJ2-3 . TRBV28
CASSYRGRDQPQHF TGTGCCAGCAGCTACAGGGGAAGGGACCAGCCCCAGCATTTT TRBD1 TRBJ1-5 few TRBV28
CASSPGQGQGSPLHF TGTGCCAGCTCACCAGGGCAGGGGCAGGGTTCACCCCTCCACTTT . TRBJ1-6 . TRBV18
CARPDRRGNTEAFF TGTGCCAGGCCGGACAGGAGGGGGAACACTGAAGCTTTCTTT TRBD1 TRBJ1-1 . TRBV19
CASRDREWRNSPLHF TGTGCCAGTAGGGACAGGGAGTGGAGGAATTCACCCCTCCACTTT TRBD1 TRBJ1-6 . TRBV19
CASSPMGDRSQPQHF TGTGCCAGCAGCCCTATGGGGGACAGAAGTCAGCCCCAGCATTTT TRBD1 TRBJ1-5 . TRBV6-4
CSVVHTGFEQYF TGCAGCGTTGTGCATACAGGGTTCGAGCAGTACTTC . TRBJ2-7 . TRBV29-1
CSVEQEKLFF TGCAGCGTTGAACAGGAAAAACTGTTTTTT . TRBJ1-4 . TRBV29-1
CASSRVAGGGETQYF TGTGCCAGCAGCCGGGTAGCGGGGGGGGGAGAGACCCAGTACTTC TRBD2 TRBJ2-5 . TRBV4-2
CASSLRGGTQTNSPLHF TGTGCCAGCAGCCTCCGGGGAGGGACACAGACTAATTCACCCCTCCACTTT . TRBJ1-6 . TRBV5-6
CASSGTGTNEKLFF TGTGCCAGCAGCGGGACAGGGACTAATGAAAAACTGTTTTTT TRBD1 TRBJ1-4 . TRBV9
CSVEEGRELTEAFF TGCAGCGTGGAGGAGGGCAGGGAATTAACTGAAGCTTTCTTT . TRBJ1-1 . TRBV29-1
CASSPGGGTDTQYF TGTGCCAGCAGCCCCGGGGGGGGCACAGATACGCAGTATTTT TRBD2 TRBJ2-3 few TRBV3-1/TRBV3-2
CATSDLTANYGYTF TGTGCCACCAGTGATTTAACAGCTAACTATGGCTACACCTTC . TRBJ1-2 . TRBV24-1
CASSSSGAYYEQYF TGTGCCAGCAGTTCCTCAGGGGCGTACTACGAGCAGTACTTC . TRBJ2-7 . TRBV27
CASSQEMGQGYEKLFF TGCGCCAGCAGCCAAGAAATGGGACAGGGATATGAAAAACTGTTTTTT TRBD1 TRBJ1-4 . TRBV4-1
CASSGRENNSPLHF TGTGCCAGCAGCGGCCGGGAAAATAATTCACCCCTCCACTTT . TRBJ1-6 . TRBV9
CASSLKTGGARYTEAFF TGTGCCAGCAGTTTAAAGACAGGGGGCGCCCGGTACACTGAAGCTTTCTTT TRBD1 TRBJ1-1 . TRBV27
CASSLPGTGHNQPQHF TGTGCCAGCAGCTTACCCGGGACAGGCCACAATCAGCCCCAGCATTTT TRBD1 TRBJ1-5 . TRBV7-2
CASSCSWASGNTIYF TGTGCCAGCAGTTGCTCCTGGGCGTCGGGAAACACCATATATTTT . TRBJ1-3 . TRBV28
CASSLGVANYGYTF TGTGCCAGCAGCTTGGGAGTAGCTAACTATGGCTACACCTTC . TRBJ1-2 . TRBV5-6
CASSLGVQGDGYTF TGTGCCAGCAGCCTTGGAGTACAGGGAGATGGCTACACCTTC . TRBJ1-2 . TRBV11-2
CASSLTRGASDTQYF TGTGCCAGCAGCTTGACTCGGGGAGCCTCAGATACGCAGTATTTT . TRBJ2-3 . TRBV11-2
CATLPRDTSYEQYF TGTGCCACCCTTCCCCGGGACACCTCCTACGAGCAGTACTTC . TRBJ2-7 . TRBV2
CASSLASPYEQYF TGTGCCAGCAGCTTAGCCAGTCCCTACGAGCAGTACTTC . TRBJ2-7 . TRBV11-2
CASSLEGRNSNQPQHF TGTGCCAGCAGCTTAGAGGGGCGAAATAGCAATCAGCCCCAGCATTTT . TRBJ1-5 . TRBV7-8
CASSLGAGPLNEKLFF TGTGCCAGCAGCTTGGGGGCGGGTCCGTTAAATGAAAAACTGTTTTTT . TRBJ1-4 . TRBV7-6
CASSPGRGNYGYTF TGTGCCAGCTCACCAGGCAGGGGTAACTATGGCTACACCTTC . TRBJ1-2 . TRBV18
CASSLWRENTEAFF TGTGCCAGCAGTTTATGGAGGGAGAACACTGAAGCTTTCTTT . TRBJ1-1 . TRBV28
CASSLFSGLSYEQYF TGCGCCAGCAGCTTGTTTTCAGGTCTATCCTACGAGCAGTACTTC . TRBJ2-7 . TRBV5-1
CASSVVEGLGSDTQYF TGTGCCAGCAGCGTAGTAGAGGGCCTCGGGTCGGATACGCAGTATTTT . TRBJ2-3 . TRBV9
CASSQEGLAGKNTGELFF TGTGCCAGCAGCCAAGAGGGACTAGCGGGGAAGAACACCGGGGAGCTGTTTTTT TRBD2 TRBJ2-2 . TRBV3-1/TRBV3-2
CASSLGGGDNQPQHF TGTGCCAGCAGCTTGGGGGGGGGCGACAATCAGCCCCAGCATTTT . TRBJ1-5 once TRBV11-2
CASSLAVWGLHEQYF TGTGCCAGCAGCTTAGCGGTTTGGGGGCTGCACGAGCAGTACTTC . TRBJ2-7 . TRBV7-6
CASINRDTNEKLFF TGTGCCAGCATAAACAGGGATACTAATGAAAAACTGTTTTTT . TRBJ1-4 once TRBV6-5
CASSSPTGVATQYF TGTGCCAGCAGCTCACCGACAGGGGTTGCGACCCAGTACTTC TRBD1 TRBJ2-5 . TRBV5-8
CASSANPNRAGGEKLFF TGTGCCAGCAGCGCAAATCCCAACCGGGCAGGAGGGGAAAAACTGTTTTTT . TRBJ1-4 few TRBV9